These T cell receptor beta chains were read from a single sample in a study of T cell responses to AZD1222 COVID-19 vaccine. The repertoire was sequenced with immunoSEQ multiplex PCR; TCRdb's copy has only in-frame clones and lacks some. The sample holds about 150,000 clones, under 95% seen once. Sample: peripheral blood, taken 28 days after the second AZD1222 dose. These TCRs come from an adult who received the AZD1222 COVID-19 vaccine. The CDR3 runs from the conserved cysteine through the conserved F or W. D genes are given only for firm matches. Clone size is shown for a subset of rows, as once, few, many or a class of expanded clone.

J | V | D | size | CDR3 | DNA
TRBJ1-1 | TRBV18 | TRBD1 | NA | CASSRIADRLDAFF | TGTGCCAGCTCACGTATCGCGGACAGGCTCGATGCTTTCTTT
TRBJ2-2 | TRBV19 | TRBD2 | NA | CASSIAAGRSGTGELFF | TGTGCCAGTAGTATAGCAGCCGGGAGGTCGGGCACCGGGGAGCTGTTTTTT
TRBJ2-5 | TRBV27 | TRBD2 | NA | CASSTSGGIQETQYF | TGTGCCAGCAGTACTAGCGGGGGCATTCAAGAGACCCAGTACTTC
TRBJ1-1 | TRBV2 | TRBD1 | NA | CASIPRGGTEAFF | TGTGCCAGCATACCCAGGGGGGGGACGGAAGCTTTCTTT
TRBJ1-3 | TRBV5-1 | NA | NA | CASSFVGSSGNTIYF | TGCGCCAGCAGCTTCGTCGGCAGCTCTGGAAACACCATATATTTT
TRBJ2-1 | TRBV5-1 | TRBD2 | NA | CASSRTSGSYNEQFF | TGCGCCAGCAGCAGGACTAGCGGGTCCTACAATGAGCAGTTCTTC
TRBJ2-7 | TRBV5-1 | TRBD1 | NA | CASSSDRGHEQYF | TGCGCCAGCAGCTCCGACAGGGGCCACGAGCAGTACTTC
TRBJ1-4 | TRBV5-1 | NA | NA | CASSLQAANEKLFF | TGCGCCAGCAGCTTACAGGCTGCTAATGAAAAACTGTTTTTT
TRBJ2-2 | TRBV2 | NA | NA | CASNKRGGVQPGELFF | TGTGCCAGCAATAAGAGGGGTGGGGTGCAGCCCGGGGAGCTGTTTTTT
TRBJ1-1 | TRBV2 | NA | NA | CASRLPQVMNTEAFF | TGTGCCAGCAGGCTTCCACAGGTGATGAACACTGAAGCTTTCTTT
TRBJ1-2 | TRBV6-2/TRBV6-3 | NA | NA | CASSYPMPLLGYTF | TGTGCCAGCAGTTACCCAATGCCGCTGCTGGGCTACACCTTC
TRBJ2-4 | TRBV7-9 | NA | NA | CASSLMAGENIQYF | TGTGCCAGCAGCTTAATGGCAGGGGAAAACATTCAGTACTTC
TRBJ2-7 | TRBV29-1 | TRBD1 | once | CSVDHGQAGEQYF | TGCAGCGTTGACCATGGACAGGCAGGGGAGCAGTACTTC
TRBJ1-2 | TRBV28 | NA | NA | CASSLKSYGYTF | TGTGCCAGCAGTTTGAAGTCCTATGGCTACACCTTC
TRBJ1-2 | TRBV4-1 | NA | NA | CASSHSRGSNYGYTF | TGCGCCAGCAGCCATTCCAGGGGTTCTAACTATGGCTACACCTTC
TRBJ2-1 | TRBV18 | NA | NA | CASSPQGTRLGSYNEQFF | TGTGCCAGCTCACCACAAGGGACTCGCCTGGGCTCCTACAATGAGCAGTTCTTC
TRBJ1-1 | TRBV3-1/TRBV3-2 | NA | NA | CASSQIKGVKQENTEAFF | TGTGCCAGCAGCCAAATCAAGGGGGTTAAACAGGAGAACACTGAAGCTTTCTTT
TRBJ2-3 | TRBV7-2 | NA | NA | CVSSRSSADTQYF | TGTGTGTCCTCCCGGAGCTCGGCAGATACGCAGTATTTT
TRBJ1-6 | TRBV7-2 | TRBD1 | NA | CASSPGQVHNSPLHF | TGTGCCAGCAGCCCGGGACAGGTCCATAATTCACCCCTCCACTTT
TRBJ2-1 | TRBV20-1 | NA | NA | CSANGREQFF | TGCAGTGCAAACGGACGGGAGCAGTTCTTC
TRBJ2-7 | TRBV10-1 | TRBD1 | NA | CAGYFPGQGTYEQYF | TGCGCCGGGTACTTTCCGGGACAGGGGACCTACGAGCAGTACTTC
TRBJ1-1 | TRBV9 | NA | NA | CASSYGHLNTEAFF | TGTGCCAGCAGCTACGGACACTTGAACACTGAAGCTTTCTTT
TRBJ2-1 | TRBV6-2/TRBV6-3 | TRBD2 | NA | CASSYPEAGLLGNEQFF | TGTGCCAGCAGTTACCCCGAAGCGGGACTCCTGGGGAATGAGCAGTTCTTC
TRBJ1-2 | TRBV5-1 | TRBD1 | once | CASSDGGQQLYGYTF | TGCGCCAGCAGCGACGGGGGACAGCAGCTCTATGGCTACACCTTC
TRBJ2-3 | TRBV28 | TRBD2 | NA | CASSLRGDTDTQYF | TGTGCCAGCAGTTTACGGGGGGACACAGATACGCAGTATTTT
TRBJ2-7 | TRBV28 | TRBD2 | NA | CASSSSGLAGIGEQYF | TGTGCCAGCAGTTCCTCCGGACTAGCGGGAATTGGCGAGCAGTACTTC
TRBJ1-5 | TRBV6-2/TRBV6-3 | TRBD1 | NA | CASSSDRGQPQHF | TGTGCCAGCAGTTCCGACAGGGGGCAGCCCCAGCATTTT
TRBJ1-1 | TRBV3-1/TRBV3-2 | NA | once | CASSGRRGLTEAFF | TGTGCCAGCAGCGGACGACGGGGGTTGACTGAAGCTTTCTTT
TRBJ1-1 | TRBV18 | TRBD1 | NA | CASSTDRVVDTEAFF | TGTGCCAGCTCAACAGACAGGGTGGTGGACACTGAAGCTTTCTTT
TRBJ1-4 | TRBV30 | NA | NA | CAWSVLLGRNHEKLFF | TGTGCCTGGAGTGTACTATTGGGACGGAATCATGAAAAACTGTTTTTT
TRBJ2-2 | TRBV10-3 | TRBD1 | once | CAISGSLDRSTGELFF | TGTGCCATCAGTGGAAGTTTGGACAGGTCCACCGGGGAGCTGTTTTTT
TRBJ1-5 | TRBV2 | NA | NA | CASRTEGNQPQHF | TGTGCCAGCAGGACAGAGGGCAATCAGCCCCAGCATTTT
TRBJ2-1 | TRBV12-3/TRBV12-4 | NA | NA | CASSQGLYNEQFF | TGTGCCAGCAGTCAAGGACTCTACAATGAGCAGTTCTTC
TRBJ2-3 | TRBV5-1 | TRBD2 | NA | CASSLGQRDDTQYF | TGCGCCAGCAGCTTGGGGCAGCGGGACGATACGCAGTATTTT
TRBJ1-6 | TRBV30 | NA | NA | CAWSVLDINSPLHF | TGTGCCTGGAGTGTACTGGATATTAATTCACCCCTCCACTTT
TRBJ2-7 | TRBV18 | TRBD1 | NA | CASSPSGQGGYEQYF | TGTGCCAGCTCACCCTCCGGACAGGGGGGGTACGAGCAGTACTTC
TRBJ2-7 | TRBV19 | NA | NA | CASSKTGSYEQYF | TGTGCCAGTAGTAAGACAGGCTCCTACGAGCAGTACTTC
TRBJ2-7 | TRBV28 | TRBD2 | NA | CASRDQKREGDYEQYF | TGTGCCAGCAGGGATCAAAAGCGGGAGGGGGACTACGAGCAGTACTTC
TRBJ2-7 | TRBV5-1 | NA | NA | CASSKGTASYEQYF | TGCGCCAGCAGCAAGGGGACGGCTTCCTACGAGCAGTACTTC
TRBJ2-5 | TRBV5-4 | TRBD1 | NA | CASSLGDRVGETQYF | TGTGCCAGCAGCTTGGGGGACAGGGTCGGAGAGACCCAGTACTTC
TRBJ2-7 | TRBV5-8 | TRBD1 | NA | CASSRVLGAGTGVEQYF | TGTGCCAGCAGCCGAGTTCTTGGAGCTGGGACAGGGGTCGAGCAGTACTTC
TRBJ1-2 | TRBV11-3 | NA | NA | CASSRPGEVDGYTF | TGTGCCAGCAGCCGCCCGGGGGAGGTAGATGGCTACACCTTC
TRBJ1-5 | TRBV5-4 | NA | NA | CASSFEPHQPQHF | TGTGCCAGCAGCTTCGAGCCGCATCAGCCCCAGCATTTT
TRBJ1-4 | TRBV5-6 | TRBD1 | NA | CASSLQGAANEKLFF | TGTGCCAGCAGCTTACAGGGGGCAGCTAATGAAAAACTGTTTTTT
TRBJ1-1 | TRBV18 | TRBD1 | NA | CASSPMTGHTEAFF | TGTGCCAGCTCACCGATGACAGGGCACACTGAAGCTTTCTTT
TRBJ1-2 | TRBV14 | TRBD1 | NA | CASSFRQGYGYTF | TGTGCCAGCAGTTTTAGACAGGGCTATGGCTACACCTTC
TRBJ1-3 | TRBV18 | NA | NA | CASSPPRRTSSGNTIYF | TGTGCCAGCTCACCCCCAAGGCGGACGAGCTCTGGAAACACCATATATTTT
TRBJ2-7 | TRBV5-1 | TRBD1 | NA | CASSLVRQGAGEQYF | TGCGCCAGCAGCTTAGTCCGACAGGGGGCTGGCGAGCAGTACTTC
TRBJ2-7 | TRBV6-1 | NA | NA | CASSEAESEQYF | TGTGCCAGCAGTGAAGCGGAGAGCGAGCAGTACTTC
TRBJ2-1 | TRBV7-3 | TRBD2 | NA | CASSLGPGTSGYNEQFF | TGTGCCAGCAGCTTAGGCCCCGGGACTAGCGGCTACAATGAGCAGTTCTTC
TRBJ1-1 | TRBV6-5 | NA | NA | CASSYWAGNTEAFF | TGTGCCAGCAGTTACTGGGCAGGGAACACTGAAGCTTTCTTT
TRBJ1-5 | TRBV19 | NA | NA | CASSIDLWRSGGNQPQHF | TGTGCCAGTAGTATAGATCTTTGGAGGTCAGGGGGCAATCAGCCCCAGCATTTT
TRBJ2-2 | TRBV7-7 | NA | few | CASSESTRGTGELFF | TGTGCTAGCAGCGAGAGTACTAGGGGAACCGGGGAGCTGTTTTTT
TRBJ2-7 | TRBV7-2 | TRBD2 | NA | CASSFGGRGEQYF | TGTGCCAGCAGCTTCGGCGGGAGAGGCGAGCAGTACTTC
TRBJ2-2 | TRBV3-1/TRBV3-2 | TRBD2 | NA | CASSQETSGSYTGELFF | TGTGCCAGCAGCCAAGAGACTAGCGGGAGTTACACCGGGGAGCTGTTTTTT
TRBJ1-2 | TRBV6-5 | TRBD1 | NA | CASSKDRGGGYGYTF | TGTGCCAGCAGTAAGGACAGGGGAGGAGGATATGGCTACACCTTC
TRBJ2-2 | TRBV5-1 | NA | NA | CASSLRGSGELFF | TGCGCCAGCAGCTTAAGAGGATCCGGGGAGCTGTTTTTT